This TCR beta chain was recorded in a study of cytotoxic CD8 clonotypes in ibrutinib-treated CLL. Overall study: Patients gave response samples after a median about eleven months of treatment, range 6 to 36. There were, on average, around 250,000 productive templates and tens of thousands of productive rearrangements per sample.

Measured with immunoSEQ multiplex PCR; TCRdb has only the in-frame clones, and not every one. The table includes roughly 53,000 clones, around 52% detected once. The clonotype was recovered from a human donor with chronic lymphocytic leukemia. The sequencing used PBMCs, collected at disease progression, from a patient treated with ibrutinib.

The CDR3 coding sequence is TGTGCCAGCAGCTCAGCAAAGGCGAACCGCTACGAGCAGTACTTC. Translating gives CASSSAKANRYEQYF. The chain uses TRBV6-5 and TRBJ2-7; no reliable D call. CDR3 length equals 15 residues. The V and J ends lost 6 bases and 3 bases respectively, with 18 bases between them. Germline CDR1 and CDR2: MNHEY and SVGAGI.